One and the same sample provided the 15 T cell receptor beta chains below, sequenced in a study of blood T cell repertoires in COVID-19 (dated by TCRdb to 2018 to 2021). Libraries were prepared through the immunoSEQ multiplex PCR assay. Held by TCRdb, this immuneACCESS table contains in-frame sequences only and omits some clones. Under half of the omission traces to an unresolved V gene where checked; the cause of the rest is unknown. This sample comprises some 260,000 clones, around nine tenths of them detected only once. Of the sample, 10% is held by the ten largest clones. The sample consisted of peripheral blood. The receptors were gathered from a woman aged 70-85 years with COVID-19, enrolled during active disease.

This chain joins TRBV3-1 (or the pseudogene TRBV3-2) and TRBJ2-3; weak D call: TRBD1 (5 bases). V was shortened by 4 bases and J by 3 bases, with 17 bases between the two germline ends. Looked up from germline, CDR1 is LGHDT and CDR2 is YNNKEL (reference sequence). The CDR3 totals 16 residues. DNA of the CDR3: TGTGCCAGCAGCCCACCCCGGCAGGGTCTAACAGATACGCAGTATTTT. Translated, it gives CASSPPRQGLTDTQYF.

The chain is built from TRBV5-6 and TRBJ2-2; maybe TRBD2 (6 bases). With 4 bases removed from V and 3 bases from J, the gap between germline ends came to 13 bases. This CDR3 spans 15 amino acids. Germline V gene lookup returns CDR1 SGHDT and CDR2 YYEEEE. The CDR3 loop is CASSRVGGDTGELFF. CDR3 in DNA: TGTGCCAGCAGCCGAGTGGGGGGAGACACCGGGGAGCTGTTTTTT.

This clone has just one count. The gene calls are TRBV19 and TRBJ2-2, with 9 bases that match TRBD1. CDR1 is LNHDA and CDR2 is SQIVND in the germline V gene (reference sequence). Germline trimming cut 9 bases from V and 4 bases from J; bases unmatched to any gene: 3. The CDR3 loop spans 13 amino acids. Here the CDR3 reads CARQGAGTGELFF. CDR3 sequence (DNA): TGTGCCAGACAGGGGGCGGGCACCGGGGAGCTGTTTTTT.

V usage is TRBV11-2 and J usage is TRBJ2-1; maybe TRBD2 (6 bases). Trimming left V 5 bases short and J 5 bases short, with 10 bases between. Germline V CDR1 and CDR2: SGHAT, FQNNGV. The CDR3 contains 13 residues. CDR3 in DNA: TGTGCCAGCAGCCCGGGACTTAACAATGAGCAGTTCTTC. Protein sequence: CASSPGLNNEQFF.

The gene calls are TRBV28 and TRBJ1-2; 9 bases agree with TRBD1. The trim removed 6 bases at V and 6 bases at J, leaving 8 bases unmatched. This CDR3 is 14 amino acids long. Germline values: CDR1 MDHEN, CDR2 SYDVKM. This CDR3 reads CASSPGDRVHGYTF. The CDR3 bases are TGTGCCAGCAGCCCCGGGGACAGGGTGCATGGCTACACCTTC.

V is TRBV30 and J is TRBJ1-4; no reliable D call. Germline assignment: CDR1 GTSNPN and CDR2 SVGIG (reference sequence). The V and J ends lost 1 base and 0 bases respectively, with 12 bases between them. The CDR3 sequence is 16 residues long. The CDR3 protein is CAWSGLRGATNEKLFF. CDR3 in DNA: TGTGCCTGGAGTGGATTACGGGGTGCAACTAATGAAAAACTGTTTTTT.

The V and J genes are TRBV5-1 and TRBJ2-1, with 7 bases identical to TRBD1. V dropped 6 bases and J dropped 6; count of bases not matched to a gene: 12. This CDR3 has 15 residues. CDR1 and CDR2 from the germline V gene are SGHRS and YFSETQ. The CDR3 region is CASTEGADGRNEQFF. As DNA, the CDR3 is TGCGCCAGCACCGAGGGGGCCGACGGGCGCAATGAGCAGTTCTTC.

This clone was observed a single time. The chain links TRBV6-2 or TRBV6-3 to TRBJ2-1; 10 nucleotides line up with TRBD2. V was pared by 5 bases and J by 7 bases, with 11 bases of the junction left unmatched. The CDR3 length is 16 residues. CDR1 and CDR2 from the germline V gene are MNHEY and SVGEGT. CDR3 protein: CASSAPASGSGNEQFF. CDR3 DNA sequence: TGTGCCAGCAGTGCCCCCGCTAGCGGGAGCGGGAATGAGCAGTTCTTC.

The chain links TRBV5-1 to TRBJ1-3, with TRBD1 identical over 7 bases. This CDR3 comprises 14 residues. CDR1 is SGHRS and CDR2 is YFSETQ in the germline V gene. V lost 7 bases and J lost 3; bases outside the gene matches: 7. CDR3 amino acids: CASRTGPDGNTIYF. The CDR3 DNA reads TGCGCCAGCCGGACAGGTCCCGATGGAAACACCATATATTTT.

The chain uses TRBV3-1 (or the pseudogene TRBV3-2) and TRBJ2-6, with a weak D call TRBD2 (5 bases). The V and J ends lost 0 bases and 0 bases respectively, with 15 bases between them. The germline V gene has CDR1 LGHDT and CDR2 YNNKEL (reference sequence). The CDR3 is 19 amino acids. The CDR3 here is CASSQERVGLISGANVLTF. In DNA form, the CDR3 reads TGTGCCAGCAGCCAAGAGAGGGTAGGCTTGATCTCTGGGGCCAACGTCCTGACTTTC.

This rearrangement joins TRBV5-4 to TRBJ1-2, with unresolved D. Germline loops: CDR1 SGHNT, CDR2 YYREEE (reference sequence). This CDR3 contains 16 residues. The V and J ends lost 5 bases and 3 bases respectively, with 20 bases between them. The CDR3 DNA sequence: TGTGCCAGCAGGGATTGGAGGGAAATATTGGACTATGGCTACACCTTC. This translates into CASRDWREILDYGYTF.

The chain combines TRBV7-3 with TRBJ2-3; D may be TRBD1 (5 bases). Trimming left V 5 bases short and J 5 bases short, with 23 bases between. The CDR3 contains 17 residues. The V gene's germline CDR1 is SGHTA and CDR2 FQGTGA. CDR3 DNA: TGTGCCAGCAGCCAACTACGGACAAACGTCGGTGGAGATACGCAGTATTTT. Its protein is CASSQLRTNVGGDTQYF.

V gene TRBV5-1 combines with J gene TRBJ1-1; 8 nucleotides line up with TRBD1. This CDR3 spans 15 amino acids. Germline V gene data show CDR1 as SGHRS and CDR2 as YFSETQ. Unmatched junction bases numbered 7, after V lost 2 bases and J lost 4 bases. CDR3 in DNA: TGCGCCAGCAGCTTAGAGACAGGGGTGAGCACTGAAGCTTTCTTT. Encoded protein: CASSLETGVSTEAFF.

The chain combines TRBV28 with TRBJ2-5, with 9 bases that match TRBD1. The CDR3 is made up of 16 amino acids. CDR1 and CDR2 from the germline V gene are MDHEN and SYDVKM. The V and J ends lost 5 bases and 2 bases, in that order; junction bases with no gene match: 9. CDR3 bases: TGTGCCAGCAGTCCCCGGACAGGGGTATTACAAGAGACCCAGTACTTC. Protein sequence: CASSPRTGVLQETQYF. The complete variable domain, with remaining parts taken from reference TRBV28 and TRBJ2-5, reads DVKVTQSSRYLVKRTGEKVFLECVQDMDHENMFWYRQDPGLGLRLIYFSYDVKMKEKGDIPEGYSVSREKKERFSLILESASTNQTSMYLCASSPRTGVLQETQYFGPGTRLLVL.

CDR3 sequence (DNA): TGCAGCGTTGAAAGTCAGACTCCCTACGAGCAGTACTTC. Translating gives CSVESQTPYEQYF. V gene TRBV29-1 combines with J gene TRBJ2-7; no firm D call. Deletions cut 2 bases from V and 2 bases from J, with 10 bases between. Germline V gene data show CDR1 as SQVTM and CDR2 as ANQGSEA. The CDR3 has 13 amino acids.